The T cell receptor (beta chain) under discussion was sequenced for a study of OX40 agonist ivuxolimab in advanced cancers. Systemic immunosuppression or a history of autoimmune disease excluded patients. Repertoires were generated with immunoSEQ multiplex PCR, while TCRdb's copy carries only in-frame clones and drops some. The sample records approximately 71,000 clones, roughly 94% being singletons. Per germline, CDR1 SEHNR and CDR2 FQNEAQ (reference sequence). CDR3 length: 13 residues. The sequences come from CD4+ or CD8+ T cells sorted from blood, collected in a trial of the OX40 agonist ivuxolimab. This chain links TRBV7-9 with TRBJ2-5; possible D gene TRBD1, 7 bases. The tail of the sequence fits TRBJ2-7 better, so the J call may be wrong. This receptor was taken from an adult with an advanced solid tumor such as melanoma, head and neck, liver or kidney cancer. CDR3 DNA: TGTGCCAGCAGCCCTCCAGGGGGAGGCGAGCAGTACTTC. It encodes CASSPPGGGEQYF.